The 27 T cell receptor beta chains presented below share a single source sample, sequenced in a study of HIV-infected patients and healthy controls. 500 ng RNA was reverse transcribed with alpha and beta constant-region primers. Each of the alpha and beta chains got its own library through chain-specific third strand synthesis with indices. One entry per CDR3 protein results from TCRdb running MiXCR on the 5' RACE reads. The data hold approximately 5,000 distinct CDR3 sequences, with over 4.5% observed a single time. Roughly three months, about 14 weeks, into antiretroviral therapy, follow-up blood was collected. All unsorted peripheral T cells were captured because whole blood was used without fractionation. The sequencing used blood, collected during antiretroviral therapy. These receptors all stem from an adult with HIV infection.

This clonotype was counted many times. The gene calls are TRBV19 and TRBJ1-6, with D possibly TRBD1 on 5 matching bases. Germline V gene data show CDR1 as LNHDA and CDR2 as SQIVND (reference sequence). Trimming shortened V by 4 bases and J by 6 bases, and 10 bases separated the two germline ends. The CDR3 extends over 14 amino acids. Written as DNA, the CDR3 is TGTGCCAGTAGTACGGGACCGCGTAATTCACCCCTCCACTTT. Translating gives CASSTGPRNSPLHF.

This clonotype was counted between two and nine times. The V gene is TRBV5-1, the J gene TRBJ2-5; D is unclear. The V end lost 0 bases, the J end lost 5 bases, and 5 bases lay between the germline ends. Germline CDR1 and CDR2: SGHRS and YFSETQ. The CDR3 contains 12 residues. The CDR3 coding sequence is TGCGCCAGCAGCTTGGCCGAGGAGACCCAGTACTTC. Translated, it gives CASSLAEETQYF. Full variable domain (rest looked up from reference TRBV5-1 and TRBJ2-5): KAGVTQTPRYLIKTRGQQVTLSCSPISGHRSVSWYQQTPGQGLQFLFEYFSETQRNKGNFPGRFSGRQFSNSRSEMNVSTLELGDSALYLCASSLAEETQYFGPGTRLLVL.

This clonotype occurred many times. This sequence joins TRBV14 and TRBJ2-1; D ambiguous. This CDR3 is built from 12 residues. Trimming left V 4 bases short and J 9 bases short, with 10 bases between. Germline CDR1 and CDR2: SGHDN and FVKESK. Here the CDR3 DNA reads TGTGCCAGCAGCCCGAGAGGTATTGAGCAGTTCTTC. It translates to CASSPRGIEQFF.

This clonotype is medium-sized (0.01 to 0.1%) by share. The rearrangement joins TRBV6-5 to TRBJ2-1; TRBD2 is a possible D gene (6 bases). Germline-derived CDR1 and CDR2 are MNHEY and SVGAGI. V was pared by 7 bases and J by 5 bases, with 21 bases between. The CDR3 runs 16 residues. In nucleotides, the CDR3 is TGTGCCAGCACGAGAAGCGGGCGCCTCCCACACAATGAGCAGTTCTTC. Residues: CASTRSGRLPHNEQFF.

This clonotype was observed at least ten times. The CDR3, as DNA: TGCGCCAGCAGTGAGGGTTCGGGCGGCAGCATGAACACTGAAGCTTTCTTT. Residues: CASSEGSGGSMNTEAFF. This sequence joins TRBV10-2 and TRBJ1-1, with unresolved D. Germline values: CDR1 WSHSY, CDR2 SAAADI. V was shortened by 2 bases and J by 0 bases, with 16 bases between the two germline ends. The CDR3 extends over 17 amino acids.

This clonotype was seen a handful of times. The V call is TRBV20-1, the J call TRBJ2-2, with TRBD1 matching 9 bases. The CDR3 loop spans 15 amino acids. The V gene's germline CDR1 is DFQATT and CDR2 SNEGSKA (reference sequence). V trimming: 5 bases; J trimming: 5 bases; junction bases outside the gene matches: 9. CDR3 DNA sequence: TGCAGTGCTTTAAAGGACAGGGGCGGTACCGGGGAGCTGTTTTTT. Translated, it gives CSALKDRGGTGELFF.

This clonotype is termed medium-sized. The chain uses TRBV5-1 and TRBJ2-5; D might be TRBD1 (5 bases). Trimming cost V 5 bases and J 2 bases, with 10 bases left between them. The CDR3 runs to 13 residues. Per the germline V gene, CDR1 is SGHRS and CDR2 is YFSETQ. In DNA, the CDR3 is TGCGCCAGCAGTCTCAGGGATCAAGAGACCCAGTACTTC. Its protein product is CASSLRDQETQYF.

This clonotype counts as medium-sized (0.01 to 0.1%). This sequence joins TRBV28 and TRBJ1-5; D gene uncertain. Germline values: CDR1 MDHEN, CDR2 SYDVKM. The length of the CDR3 is 17 residues. The V end was cut by 1 base, the J end by 2 bases, with 15 bases between. DNA of the CDR3: TGTGCCAGCAGTTTATTCCACCGGGCTTCGGGCAATCAGCCCCAGCATTTT. Amino acid sequence: CASSLFHRASGNQPQHF.

At least ten counts were recorded for this clonotype. The CDR3 spells CASSPDSLSNTEAFF. DNA of the CDR3: TGTGCCAGCAGCCCGGACAGCCTTTCGAACACTGAAGCTTTCTTT. The V call is TRBV3-1, the J call TRBJ1-1, with a tentative D call TRBD1 (6 bases). The CDR3 totals 15 residues. Trimming removed 4 bases from V and 1 base from J, with 13 bases in between. Germline CDR1 is LGHDT and CDR2 is YNNKEL (reference sequence).

The chain combines TRBV29-1 with TRBJ2-3, with 10 bases lining up with TRBD2. Germline lookup yields CDR1 SQVTM and CDR2 ANQGSEA. Trimming at V came to 5 bases and at J to 2 bases, leaving 4 bases not matched to a gene. CDR3 length: 14 residues. The CDR3 bases are TGCAGCGTTAGGACTAGCGGATCCACAGATACGCAGTATTTT. It codes for CSVRTSGSTDTQYF.

This clonotype was seen at least ten times. The chain is built from TRBV5-1 and TRBJ2-5; 9 bases fit TRBD2. The junction had 7 bases not matched to a gene; V was cut back by 4 bases and J by 3 bases. This CDR3 comprises 15 residues. Germline V gene sequence: CDR1 SGHRS, CDR2 YFSETQ. CDR3 residues: CASSQSGRREETQYF. The CDR3 DNA sequence: TGCGCCAGCAGCCAGAGCGGGAGGAGGGAAGAGACCCAGTACTTC.

Relative to its sample, this clonotype is medium-sized (0.01 to 0.1%). V gene TRBV20-1 combines with J gene TRBJ2-2; D remains ambiguous. Germline values: CDR1 DFQATT, CDR2 SNEGSKA (reference sequence). The V end lost 3 bases, the J end lost 5 bases, and 16 bases lay between the germline ends. The CDR3 has 15 residues. The chain's CDR3 is CSARNRALYTGELFF. The DNA of the CDR3 is TGCAGTGCTAGGAACCGGGCCTTGTATACCGGGGAGCTGTTTTTT.

By frequency in the sample, this clonotype is medium-sized. CDR3 loop: CASSFTGGAETQYF. In DNA, the CDR3 is TGCGCCAGCAGCTTTACAGGGGGCGCAGAGACCCAGTACTTC. The chain joins TRBV5-1 to TRBJ2-5; TRBD1 matches 9 bases. After removal of 2 bases from V and 4 bases from J, the junction contained 3 bases not matched to a gene. From germline, CDR1 is SGHRS and CDR2 YFSETQ. The CDR3 extends over 14 amino acids.

By share, this clonotype counts as medium-sized (0.01 to 0.1%). The V gene is TRBV7-2, the J gene TRBJ2-7; the D is unclear. Germline V CDR1 and CDR2: SGHTA, FQGNSA. Trimming cost V 8 bases and J 2 bases, with 13 bases left between them. The CDR3 is 13 residues long. The CDR3 loop reads CASCGGDAYEQYF. CDR3 in DNA: TGTGCCAGCTGTGGCGGCGACGCCTACGAGCAGTACTTC.

This clonotype is labeled as medium-sized (0.01 to 0.1%). The genes are TRBV5-1 and TRBJ2-7, with unresolved D. V was pared by 0 bases and J by 3 bases, with 7 bases between. Germline CDR1 SGHRS, CDR2 YFSETQ. The CDR3 totals 13 residues. The CDR3 nucleotides read TGCGCCAGCAGCTTGGGGGAAAACTACGAGCAGTACTTC. Protein product: CASSLGENYEQYF. Together with reference TRBV5-1 and TRBJ2-7, the CDR3 gives the full variable domain: KAGVTQTPRYLIKTRGQQVTLSCSPISGHRSVSWYQQTPGQGLQFLFEYFSETQRNKGNFPGRFSGRQFSNSRSEMNVSTLELGDSALYLCASSLGENYEQYFGPGTRLTVT.

This clonotype is categorized as medium-sized (0.01 to 0.1%). The rearrangement uses TRBV6-4 and TRBJ2-3; no clear D. V shed 0 bases and J shed 3 bases, with 13 bases lying between them. Germline values: CDR1 MRHNA, CDR2 SNTAGT. The CDR3 totals 16 residues. The CDR3 region has the DNA TGTGCCAGCAGTGACTCAGGCTACCCTCCAACAGATACGCAGTATTTT. This encodes CASSDSGYPPTDTQYF.

In its sample, this clonotype is medium-sized (0.01 to 0.1%). The chain is built from TRBV12-3 or TRBV12-4 and TRBJ2-7; D gene ambiguous. The CDR3 has 11 residues. The V end was cut by 2 bases, the J end by 7 bases, with 6 bases between. Here the CDR3 reads CASSLSREQYF. The DNA of the CDR3 is TGTGCCAGCAGTTTATCCAGGGAGCAGTACTTC.

By share, this clonotype ranks as medium-sized. This chain links TRBV6-6 with TRBJ1-2, with 7 bases lining up with TRBD1. CDR3 length: 14 amino acids. Germline CDR1 and CDR2: MNHNY and SVGAGI (reference sequence). V trimming: 5 bases; J trimming: 3 bases; junction bases outside the gene matches: 6. This chain's CDR3 is CASSPTGTDYGYTF. CDR3 nucleotides: TGTGCCAGCAGTCCCACCGGGACAGACTATGGCTACACCTTC.

This clonotype was observed many times. Here the CDR3 DNA reads TGTGCCAGCAGCCCGCTCTCGGAGACCCAGTACTTC. It encodes CASSPLSETQYF. The genes are TRBV7-2 and TRBJ2-5, with D unclear. The CDR3 extends over 12 amino acids. Germline V gene lookup returns CDR1 SGHTA and CDR2 FQGNSA. V lost 5 bases, J lost 5 bases, and 9 bases lay in between.

This clonotype appeared many times. The chain links TRBV2 to TRBJ1-2; 9 bases line up with TRBD1. Germline-derived CDR1 and CDR2 are SNHLY and FYNNEI. CDR3 length: 14 amino acids. Trimming removed 1 base from V and 4 bases from J; junction bases left unmatched: 1. CDR3 DNA sequence: TGTGCCAGCAGTGAAGGACAGGGGGGCTATGGCTACACCTTC. Amino acids: CASSEGQGGYGYTF.

Within the sample, this clonotype is medium-sized. This chain joins TRBV12-3 or TRBV12-4 and TRBJ1-5, with 7 bases matching TRBD1. The J segment lost 5 bases and the V segment lost 6 bases, leaving 10 bases of the junction unmatched. The CDR3 length is 15 residues. The CDR3 loop is CASSHYNRGDQPQHF. For the CDR3, the DNA is TGTGCCAGCAGCCATTACAACAGGGGTGATCAGCCCCAGCATTTT.

This clonotype is deemed medium-sized (0.01 to 0.1%). The genes are TRBV9 and TRBJ2-3, with 7 positions matching TRBD2. After removal of 0 bases from V and 2 bases from J, the junction contained 6 bases not matched to a gene. CDR1 SGDLS and CDR2 YYNGEE come from the germline V gene. The CDR3 consists of 16 residues. DNA for the CDR3: TGTGCCAGCAGCGTAGCGAGCGGGGCTCCCACAGATACGCAGTATTTT. As protein: CASSVASGAPTDTQYF.

This clonotype showed up many times. The chain has TRBV28 and TRBJ2-1, with D hard to call. Germline V gene lookup returns CDR1 MDHEN and CDR2 SYDVKM. Trimming stripped 6 bases from V and 7 bases from J, with 19 bases between. CDR3 size: 15 residues. The CDR3 region is CASRPGRSEGNEQFF. The CDR3 coding sequence is TGTGCCAGCAGGCCCGGACGGTCAGAAGGGAATGAGCAGTTCTTC.

This clonotype was seen many times. The V gene is TRBV7-9, the J gene TRBJ1-5, with D uncertain. This CDR3 contains 12 residues. Deletions cut 3 bases from V and 8 bases from J, with 8 bases between. The germline gives CDR1 SEHNR, CDR2 FQNEAQ (reference sequence). This CDR3 reads CASSLDYEPQHF. The DNA of the CDR3 is TGTGCCAGCAGCTTGGACTACGAGCCCCAGCATTTT.

This clonotype is labeled medium-sized. This chain joins TRBV20-1 and TRBJ1-6; D gene unclear. The germline V and J ends were trimmed by 0 bases and 10 bases, with 13 bases remaining between them. Germline CDR1 is DFQATT and CDR2 is SNEGSKA (reference sequence). The CDR3 is 14 amino acids. CDR3: CSAREGLGSSPLHF. Written as DNA, the CDR3 is TGCAGTGCTAGAGAGGGATTGGGAAGCTCACCCCTCCACTTT.

Relative to its sample, this clonotype is medium-sized. V is TRBV6-2 or TRBV6-3 and J is TRBJ2-7; D may be TRBD1 (5 bases). CDR3 length: 12 amino acids. V gave up 6 bases and J gave up 1 base, with 7 bases separating them. Germline values: CDR1 MNHEY, CDR2 SVGEGT. The DNA of the CDR3 is TGTGCCAGCAGGGACATGTCCTACGAGCAGTACTTC. It encodes CASRDMSYEQYF.

This clonotype was observed many times. The rearrangement joins TRBV6-5 to TRBJ2-7; D is unresolved. Germline V CDR1 and CDR2: MNHEY, SVGAGI. Trimming left V 5 bases short and J 6 bases short, with 20 bases between. The CDR3 loop spans 15 amino acids. CDR3 DNA: TGTGCCAGCAGTCGCGCCTCAGAGTTCCCCTCCGAGCAGTACTTC. Translation: CASSRASEFPSEQYF.